The subject of this entry is one TCR beta chain. The sample comes from a study of blood T cell repertoires in COVID-19. Overall study: COVID-19 samples, acute and convalescent, were from the United States, Italy and Spain. The cDNA or gDNA used as material had been derived from T cells, B-cell-depleted T cells, or PBMCs.

Original analysis: From reference gene primer amplification, estimates of nucleated cell counts were derived. Clones were read by immunoSEQ multiplex PCR, and TCRdb kept only the in-frame ones, dropping some. That table supplies the V and J calls and clone size; D and trimming were determined from the DNA. The sample comprises hundreds of thousands of clones, about 89% of which are singletons, and roughly 6% rests with the top ten. This sequence was found in a man aged 55 to 70 who had recovered from COVID-19. Sequences were obtained from peripheral blood.

The CDR3 DNA reads as TGCGCCAGCAGCTATCTCCTAGCGGGGAGCACAGATACGCAGTATTTT. The encoded protein is CASSYLLAGSTDTQYF. This rearrangement joins TRBV5-1 to TRBJ2-3; TRBD2 matches 9 bases. This CDR3 has 16 residues. Trimming removed 3 bases from V and 0 bases from J; junction bases left unmatched: 5. The V gene's germline CDR1 is SGHRS and CDR2 YFSETQ.